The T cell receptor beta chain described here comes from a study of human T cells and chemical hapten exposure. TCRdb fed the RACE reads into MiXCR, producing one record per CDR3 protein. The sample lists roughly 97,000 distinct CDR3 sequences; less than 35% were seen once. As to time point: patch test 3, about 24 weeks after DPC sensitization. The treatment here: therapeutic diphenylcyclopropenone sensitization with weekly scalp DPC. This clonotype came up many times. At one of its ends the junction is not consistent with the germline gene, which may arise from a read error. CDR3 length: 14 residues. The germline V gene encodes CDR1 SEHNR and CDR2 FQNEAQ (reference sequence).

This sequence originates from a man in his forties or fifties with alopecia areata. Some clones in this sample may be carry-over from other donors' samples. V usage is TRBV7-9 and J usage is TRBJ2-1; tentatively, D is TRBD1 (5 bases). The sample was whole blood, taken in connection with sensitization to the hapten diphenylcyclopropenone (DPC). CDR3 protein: CASSLGQSYNEQFF. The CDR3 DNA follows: TGCGCCAGCAGCTTGGGGCAGTCCTACAATGAGCAGTTCTTC.